Listed below are T cell receptor beta chains from one sample, sequenced in a study of blood T cell repertoires in COVID-19. Produced via immunoSEQ multiplex PCR; TCRdb's table is partial and in-frame only. The table shows 180,000 or so clones, with roughly four fifths occurring only once. The specimen sequenced was peripheral blood. All receptors come from a man between 40 and 49 years old who had recovered from COVID-19. The conserved cysteine and the conserved F or W are not part of the CDR3 here.

V: TRBV3-1/TRBV3-2
J: TRBJ2-1
CDR3: ASSTGQTNEQF

V: TRBV6-5
J: TRBJ2-7
CDR3: ASSYNPPYEQY

V: TRBV5-1
J: TRBJ2-3
CDR3: ASSAGTGGMTGTDTQY

V: TRBV9
J: TRBJ1-6
CDR3: ASSVDVQQGLNSPLH

V: TRBV18
J: TRBJ2-2
CDR3: ASSLDSYTGELF

V: TRBV11-3
J: TRBJ2-1
CDR3: ASSSGTGPLYNEQF

V: TRBV5-4
J: TRBJ1-2
CDR3: ASSLQGNYGYT

V: TRBV28
J: TRBJ2-3
CDR3: ASSLSYTQY

V: TRBV7-2
J: TRBJ1-2
CDR3: ASSSYLGAYGYT

V: TRBV3-1/TRBV3-2
J: TRBJ1-2
CDR3: ASSQAGDSYYGYT

V: TRBV3-1/TRBV3-2
J: TRBJ2-3
CDR3: ASSQELADTDTQY

V: TRBV19
J: TRBJ2-5
CDR3: ASSKGQWSETQY

V: TRBV19
J: TRBJ1-3
CDR3: ASSIDRSSGNTIY

V: TRBV7-2
J: TRBJ1-4
CDR3: ASSLFGAEKLF

V: TRBV27
J: TRBJ1-2
CDR3: ASSLYPRRVDGYT

V: TRBV7-2
J: TRBJ1-1
CDR3: ASSSLGGTEAF

V: TRBV24-1
J: TRBJ2-3
CDR3: ATSDPWRETDTQY

V: TRBV29-1
J: TRBJ2-3
CDR3: SVEGGEDTQY

V: TRBV2
J: TRBJ2-5
CDR3: ASSEWVAGLLETQY

V: TRBV12-3/TRBV12-4
J: TRBJ1-2
CDR3: ASSPRQTYGYT

V: TRBV5-4
J: TRBJ2-2
CDR3: ASSIGQGQNTGELF

V: TRBV4-1
J: TRBJ2-3
CDR3: ASSLGGQGTDTQY

V: TRBV6-1
J: TRBJ2-1
CDR3: ASSEGGLGSYNEQF

V: TRBV5-4
J: TRBJ2-2
CDR3: ASSPGGASNTGELF

V: TRBV7-2
J: TRBJ1-3
CDR3: ASSSARARGGNTIY

V: TRBV4-3
J: TRBJ1-5
CDR3: ASSQEAGDHQPQH

V: TRBV29-1
J: TRBJ2-2
CDR3: SVSEQGYTGELF

V: TRBV6-1
J: TRBJ1-3
CDR3: ASSEGYYSGNTIY

V: TRBV18
J: TRBJ2-6
CDR3: ASSPRQGPIAGANVLT

V: TRBV5-5
J: TRBJ2-5
CDR3: ASSTRVGPETQY

V: TRBV4-3
J: TRBJ1-5
CDR3: ASSQDWRGGNQPQH

V: TRBV6-1
J: TRBJ2-1
CDR3: ASSEAEYNEQF

V: TRBV18
J: TRBJ2-2
CDR3: ASSPETSGTNTGELF

V: TRBV19
J: TRBJ2-2
CDR3: ASSFGGGSGELF

V: TRBV6-5
J: TRBJ1-2
CDR3: ASSYRSGGRYGYT

V: TRBV3-1/TRBV3-2
J: TRBJ1-3
CDR3: ASSQGTGPLNTIY

V: TRBV11-2
J: TRBJ1-2
CDR3: ASSLNGGRRIFYGYT

V: TRBV4-2
J: TRBJ2-3
CDR3: ASSRRLAGEGDTQY

V: TRBV7-9
J: TRBJ2-2
CDR3: ASSFGQTEGLF

V: TRBV9
J: TRBJ2-2
CDR3: ASSVENSDTGELF

V: TRBV6-6
J: TRBJ1-2
CDR3: ASNQGGVAGYT

V: TRBV9
J: TRBJ2-1
CDR3: ASSATSGGAREQF

V: TRBV6-1
J: TRBJ2-7
CDR3: ASSETGPHEQY

V: TRBV19
J: TRBJ1-1
CDR3: ATLPQGNTEAF

V: TRBV4-2
J: TRBJ2-6
CDR3: ASSQILSGANVLT

V: TRBV27
J: TRBJ2-7
CDR3: ASSHRGLAGAYEQY

V: TRBV7-9
J: TRBJ2-3
CDR3: ASSSLAGTQY

V: TRBV18
J: TRBJ2-1
CDR3: ASSIGTSGYNEQF

V: TRBV10-3
J: TRBJ2-5
CDR3: AIVEPQETQY

V: TRBV2
J: TRBJ2-1
CDR3: ATRPGQVHNEQF

V: TRBV19
J: TRBJ1-3
CDR3: ASSISEGNTIY

V: TRBV5-6
J: TRBJ2-7
CDR3: ASSLRQGIYEQY

V: TRBV7-3
J: TRBJ2-5
CDR3: ASSSSGGGETQY

V: TRBV28
J: TRBJ2-2
CDR3: ASSLAGANTGELF

V: TRBV7-2
J: TRBJ2-5
CDR3: ASWNGGVKETQY

V: TRBV12-3/TRBV12-4
J: TRBJ2-2
CDR3: ASTSLSTGELF

V: TRBV18
J: TRBJ1-1
CDR3: ASSPPGPVAF

V: TRBV24-1
J: TRBJ2-3
CDR3: ATSTGTGRTDTQY

V: TRBV7-9
J: TRBJ1-3
CDR3: ASSFPGQGAPVTGNTIY

V: TRBV19
J: TRBJ2-7
CDR3: ASSTESSSYEQY